A single T cell receptor beta chain is shown here with its context. The target antigen is unknown. Every isolated RNA sample was fully reverse transcribed, so sequencing captured expressed TCRB transcripts. Sequencing used immunoSEQ multiplex PCR; TCRdb keeps in-frame clones, though not all of them. In the table there are about 470,000 clones, about 30% of which are singletons. This sample is part of a study of beta chain features in type 1 diabetes. As for the study in general: Age, gender and cell yields were alike across patients and healthy donors.

Purities in excess of 95% were seen in all sorted populations. Germline loops: CDR1 SGHAT, CDR2 FQDESV (reference sequence). The V end lost 5 bases, the J end lost 6 bases, and 20 bases lay between the germline ends. The CDR3 sequence is 15 residues long. General study points: Whether TCRB rearrangement is influenced by HLA type went unresolved here. Within each of all four CD4+ subsets, Type 1 diabetes patients had TCRB CDR3s that were moderately but significantly shorter.

The rearrangement uses TRBV11-1 and TRBJ2-7; D not resolved. This clonotype originated in a man between 18 and 35 years old in good health. The sequenced sample consisted of naive CD4+ T cells from blood. CDR3 loop: CASSPLGRPAGEQYF. The CDR3 DNA sequence: TGTGCCAGCAGCCCTCTCGGACGGCCAGCAGGCGAGCAGTACTTC.